The clone carrying this TCR beta chain has a handful of counts. The sample belongs to a study of regulatory T cells in long-lasting Graves disease. The sample's time point: newly diagnosed GD, antithyroid drugs for less than 3 months. PBMC RNA was the source of the TCR library. Combining iRepertoire HTBI primers with Arm-PCR of CDR3 regions, the authors built TCR beta libraries. TCRdb reprocessed the multiplex PCR reads with MiXCR, giving one entry per CDR3 protein. The profile shows 350,000 to 400,000 distinct CDR3 sequences, about 16% of them singletons. This sample also belongs to another study, concerning T cells in Graves' hyperthyroidism and ophthalmopathy. This second report adds: Across 18 months, stable Graves' hyperthyroidism was marked by no progression to ophthalmopathy. A 13 V-J signature model discriminated ophthalmopathy versus stable hyperthyroidism.

The sample here was peripheral blood mononuclear cells (PBMCs), taken at new diagnosis, from a patient treated with antithyroid drugs. This receptor was taken from a woman aged 18-35 years with Graves disease.

Here the CDR3 DNA reads TGTGCCAGTAGACCGCCTAGTCAAGAGACCCAGTACTTC. Protein product: CASRPPSQETQYF. The chain joins TRBV19 to TRBJ2-5; D is unresolved. Germline-derived CDR1 and CDR2 are LNHDA and SQIVND (reference sequence). V was shortened by 6 bases and J by 2 bases, with 10 bases between the two germline ends. This CDR3 comprises 13 residues.